Sequencing of this T cell receptor beta chain was carried out in a study of blood T cell repertoires in COVID-19. The germline gives CDR1 MNHEY, CDR2 SVGAGI. The V end lost 4 bases, the J end lost 6 bases, and 15 bases lay between the germline ends. This CDR3 spans 14 amino acids. Profiled with immunoSEQ multiplex PCR; TCRdb holds only in-frame clones, not every one. The table includes hundreds of thousands of clones, about 90% detected once. The receptor comes from a man under 40 who had recovered from COVID-19. Sequencing was carried out using PBMCs or T cells enriched from blood (not recorded which). The genes are TRBV6-5 and TRBJ1-1; TRBD1 is a possible D gene (5 bases). CDR3 region: CASSFRGGSSEAFF. The CDR3 DNA reads as TGTGCCAGCAGTTTCCGGGGGGGGTCCTCTGAAGCTTTCTTT.